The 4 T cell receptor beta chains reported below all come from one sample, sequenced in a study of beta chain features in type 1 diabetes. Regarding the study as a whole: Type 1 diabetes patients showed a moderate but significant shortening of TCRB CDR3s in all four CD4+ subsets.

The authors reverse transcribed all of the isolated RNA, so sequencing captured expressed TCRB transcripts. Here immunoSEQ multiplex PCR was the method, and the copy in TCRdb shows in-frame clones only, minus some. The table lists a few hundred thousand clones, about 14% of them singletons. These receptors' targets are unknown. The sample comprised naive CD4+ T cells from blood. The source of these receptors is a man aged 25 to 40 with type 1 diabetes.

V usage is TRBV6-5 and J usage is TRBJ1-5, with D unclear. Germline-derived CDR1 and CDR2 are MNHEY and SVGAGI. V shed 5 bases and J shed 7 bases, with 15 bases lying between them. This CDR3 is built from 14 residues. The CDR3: CASSHGEGGQPQHF. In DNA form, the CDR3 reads TGTGCCAGCAGTCACGGAGAGGGCGGGCAGCCCCAGCATTTT.

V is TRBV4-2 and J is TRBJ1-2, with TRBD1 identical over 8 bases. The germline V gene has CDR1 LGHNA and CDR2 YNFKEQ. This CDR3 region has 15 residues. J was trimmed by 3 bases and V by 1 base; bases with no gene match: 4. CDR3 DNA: TGTGCCAGCAGCCAAGCAGGGGGCCTTCACTATGGCTACACCTTC. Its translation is CASSQAGGLHYGYTF.

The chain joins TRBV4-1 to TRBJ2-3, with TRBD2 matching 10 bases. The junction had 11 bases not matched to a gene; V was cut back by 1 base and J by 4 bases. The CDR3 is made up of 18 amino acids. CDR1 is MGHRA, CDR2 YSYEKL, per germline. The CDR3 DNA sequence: TGCGCCAGCAGCCAAGGACCCCTCTCTAGCGGGAGTGCAGATACGCAGTATTTT. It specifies CASSQGPLSSGSADTQYF.

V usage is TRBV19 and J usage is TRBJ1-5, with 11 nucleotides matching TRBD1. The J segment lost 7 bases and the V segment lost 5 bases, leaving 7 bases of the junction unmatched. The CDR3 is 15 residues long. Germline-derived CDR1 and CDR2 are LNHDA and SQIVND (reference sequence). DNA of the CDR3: TGTGCCAGTAGTCAGGACAGGGGGCTTTTACAGCCCCAGCATTTT. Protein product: CASSQDRGLLQPQHF.